Below, 7 T cell receptor beta chains from the same sample are listed, as sequenced in a study of blood T cell repertoires in COVID-19 (dated by TCRdb to the early 2020s). The method was the immunoSEQ multiplex PCR assay. TCRdb stores this immuneACCESS table with in-frame sequences only. Part of the clones is absent; in the studies checked, under half of the shortfall reflects unresolved V genes, and no reason is known for the rest. This sample comprises around 180,000 clones, roughly 80% of them detected only once. The top ten hold approximately 5.4% of the sample. What was sequenced was peripheral blood. Source of these receptors: a woman in her thirties with acute or convalescent COVID-19.

The V gene is TRBV24-1, the J gene TRBJ1-2; TRBD1 agrees at 10 bases. Per germline, CDR1 KGHDR and CDR2 SFDVKD. The CDR3 sequence is 16 residues long. Trimming removed 3 bases from V and 6 bases from J; junction bases left unmatched: 9. In DNA, the CDR3 is TGTGCCACCAGTGATCCCTCGGGGACAGGGGTTGATGGCTACACCTTC. It encodes CATSDPSGTGVDGYTF.

This rearrangement joins TRBV3-1 (or the pseudogene TRBV3-2) to TRBJ2-1, with 10 bases matching TRBD2. The CDR3 is made up of 15 amino acids. V trimming: 4 bases; J trimming: 5 bases; junction bases outside the gene matches: 5. The germline CDR1 and CDR2 sequences are LGHDT and YNNKEL (reference sequence). The CDR3 spells CASSREREGHNEQFF. As DNA, the CDR3 is TGTGCCAGCAGCCGCGAGCGGGAGGGCCACAATGAGCAGTTCTTC.

This clone was seen a single time. V gene TRBV10-3 combines with J gene TRBJ1-2, with no clear D. The length of the CDR3 is 15 residues. V lost 0 bases to trimming and J lost 0 bases, with 8 bases between them. Germline V gives CDR1 ENHRY, CDR2 SYGVKD. The CDR3: CAISESDIANYGYTF. CDR3 coding DNA: TGTGCCATCAGTGAGTCCGACATTGCTAACTATGGCTACACCTTC.

This chain uses TRBV7-9 with TRBJ2-3; 8 bases match TRBD2. Germline loops: CDR1 SEHNR, CDR2 FQNEAQ (reference sequence). J lost 3 bases, V lost 5 bases, and 7 bases had no gene match. This CDR3 comprises 15 residues. The CDR3 loop reads CASSAGLVGTDTQYF. DNA for the CDR3: TGTGCCAGCAGCGCGGGACTAGTCGGAACAGATACGCAGTATTTT.

The sample holds many counts of this clone. V and J are TRBV25-1 and TRBJ2-3, with 9 positions matching TRBD1. The germline V gene encodes CDR1 MGHDK and CDR2 SYGVNS. The CDR3 is 15 amino acids. The J segment lost 4 bases and the V segment lost 2 bases, leaving 4 bases of the junction unmatched. CDR3 DNA: TGTGCCAGCAGTGAAGGGGACAGGGCGGCAGATACGCAGTATTTT. Its protein is CASSEGDRAADTQYF.

V usage is TRBV5-6 and J usage is TRBJ2-3; no clear D gene. There are 12 residues in the CDR3. The ends were cut back, 3 bases at V and 11 bases at J, with 13 bases in the middle. In germline, CDR1 is SGHDT, CDR2 YYEEEE. This CDR3 is CASSSGDLGQYF. DNA for the CDR3: TGTGCCAGCAGCTCAGGTGATTTGGGGCAGTATTTT.

In this sample, this clone turned up once. V and J are TRBV28 and TRBJ1-2; 7 bases match TRBD1. Germline CDR1 is MDHEN and CDR2 is SYDVKM. The length of the CDR3 is 13 residues. Trimming took 2 bases from V and 4 from J; bases not matched to a gene: 1. Written as DNA, the CDR3 is TGTGCCAGCAGTTTAGCAGGGGGCTATGGCTACACCTTC. It yields the protein CASSLAGGYGYTF.